Listed below are T cell receptor beta chains from one sample, sequenced in a study of cytomegalovirus exposure and HLA in healthy donors. Using immunoSEQ multiplex PCR, the repertoire was profiled, and TCRdb retains in-frame clones only, with some absent. The profile covers over 200,000 clones, with over 75% appearing a single time and 1.3% taken by the ten largest. Source material: PBMCs. The receptors here all came from a human donor in good health. CDR3s include the opening cysteine and the closing phenylalanine or tryptophan.

v_gene: TRBV28
len: 13
j_gene: TRBJ1-1
CDR3aa: CASSPPSTKEAFF

v_gene: TRBV13
len: 16
j_gene: TRBJ2-7
CDR3aa: CASSLQTGPSSYEQYF

v_gene: TRBV15
len: 15
j_gene: TRBJ1-5
CDR3aa: CATSRGRFGNQPQHF

v_gene: TRBV6-5
len: 15
j_gene: TRBJ2-6
CDR3aa: CASSRRVPGANVLTF

v_gene: TRBV6-1
len: 14
j_gene: TRBJ1-5
CDR3aa: CASSIDRGYQPQHF

v_gene: TRBV18
len: 14
j_gene: TRBJ2-1
CDR3aa: CASSPPIGSDEQFF

v_gene: TRBV7-2
len: 14
j_gene: TRBJ1-4
CDR3aa: CASSSRTGNEKLFF

v_gene: TRBV28
len: 12
j_gene: TRBJ1-4
CDR3aa: CASSILTGGVFF

v_gene: TRBV5-1
len: 14
j_gene: TRBJ2-7
CDR3aa: CASSPGTVNYEQYF

v_gene: TRBV9
len: 15
j_gene: TRBJ1-3
CDR3aa: CASSVAGSSGNTIYF

v_gene: TRBV7-2
len: 15
j_gene: TRBJ2-7
CDR3aa: CASSLRVTTGYEQYF

v_gene: TRBV21-1
len: 17
j_gene: TRBJ2-3
CDR3aa: CASSKVGLATSTDTQYF

v_gene: TRBV7-9
len: 18
j_gene: TRBJ2-1
CDR3aa: CASSFTGTSGSTYNEQFF

v_gene: TRBV7-9
len: 16
j_gene: TRBJ2-3
CDR3aa: CASSFPLASSTDTQYF

v_gene: TRBV11-2
len: 13
j_gene: TRBJ1-5
CDR3aa: CASSLELTQPQHF

v_gene: TRBV5-1
len: 16
j_gene: TRBJ2-5
CDR3aa: CASSSSAGQRGETQYF

v_gene: TRBV4-1
len: 16
j_gene: TRBJ2-5
CDR3aa: CASSQVIWGQQETQYF

v_gene: TRBV7-9
len: 15
j_gene: TRBJ1-2
CDR3aa: CASSLIRETNYGYTF

v_gene: TRBV28
len: 10
j_gene: TRBJ2-5
CDR3aa: CASRGATQYF

v_gene: TRBV4-1
len: 18
j_gene: TRBJ1-5
CDR3aa: CASSQVQATGKSNQPQHF

v_gene: TRBV7-2
len: 14
j_gene: TRBJ2-7
CDR3aa: CASSWGGAPYEQYF

v_gene: TRBV6-5
len: 13
j_gene: TRBJ2-5
CDR3aa: CASNGGVGETQYF

v_gene: TRBV10-3
len: 15
j_gene: TRBJ2-3
CDR3aa: CAISTKTGTADTQYF

v_gene: TRBV19
len: 16
j_gene: TRBJ1-1
CDR3aa: CARTPDRGLVRTEAFF

v_gene: TRBV10-3
len: 17
j_gene: TRBJ2-7
CDR3aa: CAISESVFGDKAYEQYF

v_gene: TRBV6-5
len: 14
j_gene: TRBJ1-2
CDR3aa: CASSSGGDAYGYTF

v_gene: TRBV2
len: 13
j_gene: TRBJ2-5
CDR3aa: CASNVPRQETQYF

v_gene: TRBV6-1
len: 13
j_gene: TRBJ1-1
CDR3aa: CAIPEMRNTEAFF

v_gene: TRBV10-1
len: 15
j_gene: TRBJ1-1
CDR3aa: CASSESKTAGTEAFF

v_gene: TRBV28
len: 15
j_gene: TRBJ1-4
CDR3aa: CASRPGVAGGEKLFF

v_gene: TRBV9
len: 15
j_gene: TRBJ1-4
CDR3aa: CASSATGGDGEKLFF

v_gene: TRBV7-9
len: 18
j_gene: TRBJ2-3
CDR3aa: CASSFSSGRYTSTDTQYF

v_gene: TRBV5-4
len: 15
j_gene: NA
CDR3aa: CASSREGSRVSEQYF

v_gene: TRBV7-2
len: 14
j_gene: TRBJ2-3
CDR3aa: CASSDPRGADTQYF

v_gene: TRBV2
len: 12
j_gene: TRBJ2-7
CDR3aa: CASSVDSTEQYF

v_gene: TRBV6-5
len: 16
j_gene: TRBJ2-3
CDR3aa: CASSYSQISTTDTQYF

v_gene: TRBV29-1
len: 13
j_gene: TRBJ1-2
CDR3aa: CSVTFDRAYGYTF

v_gene: TRBV27
len: 12
j_gene: TRBJ1-1
CDR3aa: CASSGGGSEAFF

v_gene: TRBV14
len: 15
j_gene: TRBJ1-4
CDR3aa: CASSQVRQPREKLFF

v_gene: TRBV10-3
len: 16
j_gene: TRBJ2-5
CDR3aa: CAISGSGGSRKETQYF

v_gene: TRBV7-3
len: 15
j_gene: TRBJ2-1
CDR3aa: CASSSRLATYNEQFF